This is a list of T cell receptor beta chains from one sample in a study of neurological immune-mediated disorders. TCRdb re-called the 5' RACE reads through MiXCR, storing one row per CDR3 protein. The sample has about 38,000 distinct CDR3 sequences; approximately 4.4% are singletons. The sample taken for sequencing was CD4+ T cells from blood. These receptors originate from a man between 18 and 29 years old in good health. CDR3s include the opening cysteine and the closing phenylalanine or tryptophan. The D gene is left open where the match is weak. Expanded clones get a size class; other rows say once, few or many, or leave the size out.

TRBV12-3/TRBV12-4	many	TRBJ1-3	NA	TGTGCCAGCAAGCGGGCCGGAAACACCATATATTTT	CASKRAGNTIYF
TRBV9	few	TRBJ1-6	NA	TGTGCCAGCAGCCCCCCGGGACAACGGTCACCCCTCCACTTT	CASSPPGQRSPLHF
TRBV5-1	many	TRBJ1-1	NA	TGCGCCAGCAGCCCAATCGATCGGTACACTGAAGCTTTCTTT	CASSPIDRYTEAFF
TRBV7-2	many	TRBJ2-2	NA	TGTGCCAGCAGCGTCAGGGTTTCAGAGGAGCTGTTTTTT	CASSVRVSEELFF
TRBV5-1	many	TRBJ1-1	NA	TGCGCCAGCAGCGAGGTGGGGGGTTCGACTGAAGCTTTCTTT	CASSEVGGSTEAFF
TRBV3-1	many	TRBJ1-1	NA	TGTGCCAGCAGCCGATACGTAGGCGAAGCTTTCTTT	CASSRYVGEAFF
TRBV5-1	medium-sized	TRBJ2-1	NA	TGCGCCAGCAGCTTGGGCAGACCCAATGAGCAGTTCTTC	CASSLGRPNEQFF
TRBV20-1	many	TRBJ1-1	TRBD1	TGCAGTGCCTGGAAACAGGGGGCATGGACTGAAGCTTTCTTT	CSAWKQGAWTEAFF
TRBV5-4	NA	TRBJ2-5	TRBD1	TGTGCCAGCGGAAGACAGGGGAAGGAGACCCAGTACTTC	CASGRQGKETQYF
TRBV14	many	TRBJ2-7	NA	TGTGCCAGCAGCCAAGTATCGGTCACAGCAGTGGTGGGGTCCTACGAGCAGTACTTC	CASSQVSVTAVVGSYEQYF
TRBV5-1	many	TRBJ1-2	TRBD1	TGCGCCAGCAGCGGATGGACAGGGGCCTCAAACTATGGCTACACCTTC	CASSGWTGASNYGYTF
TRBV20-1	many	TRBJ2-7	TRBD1	TGCAGTGCTAGGCGATTTAGGGGACAGGGGTACCACGAGCAGTACTTC	CSARRFRGQGYHEQYF
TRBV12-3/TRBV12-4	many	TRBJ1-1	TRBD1	TGTGCCAGCAGTTTAGATTCAGGGGGCGATTGGAGCCTTGCTGAAGCTTTCTTT	CASSLDSGGDWSLAEAFF
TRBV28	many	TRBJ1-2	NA	TGTGCCAGCAGTTTAGGGGGAGCTAACTATGGCTACACCTTC	CASSLGGANYGYTF
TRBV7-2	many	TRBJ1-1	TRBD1	TGTGCCAGCAGCCCTGACAGGGACATTGAAGCTTTCTTT	CASSPDRDIEAFF
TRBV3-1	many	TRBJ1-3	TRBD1	TGTGCCACCTCGGACAGGGCGGGCACTGGAAACACCATATATTTT	CATSDRAGTGNTIYF
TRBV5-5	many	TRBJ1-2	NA	TGTGCCAGCAGCTTGGTCCGTTTGTGGGATGGCTACACCTTC	CASSLVRLWDGYTF
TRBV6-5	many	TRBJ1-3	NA	TGTGCCAGCAGCCAGAGTTTTAAGACAGGATTTGCTGGAAACACCATATATTTT	CASSQSFKTGFAGNTIYF
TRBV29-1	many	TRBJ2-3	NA	TGCAGCGCATGGGACAATCCGTCGATCGTAGGTCGCACAGATACGCAGTATTTT	CSAWDNPSIVGRTDTQYF
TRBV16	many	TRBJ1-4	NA	TGTGCCAGCAGCCAATCCCCGGCAACTAATGAAAAACTGTTTTTT	CASSQSPATNEKLFF
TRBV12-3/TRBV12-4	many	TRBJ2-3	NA	TGTGCCAGCAGGTGGTCCCGCGGAGATACGCAGTATTTT	CASRWSRGDTQYF
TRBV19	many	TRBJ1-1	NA	TGTGCCAGTAGTACAAGGCGGGACACTGAAGCTTTCTTT	CASSTRRDTEAFF
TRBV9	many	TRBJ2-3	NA	TGTGCCAGCAGCGTGGCGACAGGAACCACAGATACGCAGTATTTT	CASSVATGTTDTQYF
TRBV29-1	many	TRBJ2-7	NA	TGCAGCGTCCACGGACTGCGGGTGGAGCAGTACTTC	CSVHGLRVEQYF
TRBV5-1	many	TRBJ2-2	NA	TGCGCCAGCAGGGACCAAATCCCCGGGGAGCTGTTTTTT	CASRDQIPGELFF
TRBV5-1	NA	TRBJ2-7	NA	TGCGCCAGCAGGGGGTATACGCAGTACTTC	CASRGYTQYF
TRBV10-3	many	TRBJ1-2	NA	TGTGCCATCAGTGAGTCCCCAGGGTATCGCGGCTACACCTTC	CAISESPGYRGYTF